At least ten counts were recorded for the clone carrying this T cell receptor beta chain. This sample is part of a study of CD8+CD57+ T cells in acquired aplastic anemia. The use of genomic DNA as template underpinned the TCR beta VDJ and CDR3 profiling. MiXCR, applied by TCRdb to the reads, yields one record per CDR3 protein. Of some 200,000 distinct CDR3 sequences in the sample, 30% to 40% are singletons; the top ten hold 0.9% to 1.2%. CDR1 and CDR2 (germline): SGHRS, YFSETQ. The CDR3 runs to 14 residues. The V and J ends lost 4 bases and 1 base, in that order; junction bases with no gene match: 3. J is TRBJ1-1 and V is TRBV5-1; 8 positions match TRBD1. Sequenced: sorted CD4+, CD8+, or CD8+CD57+ T cells (not recorded which) from PBMCs. The receptor was isolated from a human donor in good health, serving as a control. Here the CDR3 reads CASSVDRGNTEAFF. CDR3 sequence (DNA): TGCGCCAGCAGCGTAGACAGGGGGAACACTGAAGCTTTCTTT.